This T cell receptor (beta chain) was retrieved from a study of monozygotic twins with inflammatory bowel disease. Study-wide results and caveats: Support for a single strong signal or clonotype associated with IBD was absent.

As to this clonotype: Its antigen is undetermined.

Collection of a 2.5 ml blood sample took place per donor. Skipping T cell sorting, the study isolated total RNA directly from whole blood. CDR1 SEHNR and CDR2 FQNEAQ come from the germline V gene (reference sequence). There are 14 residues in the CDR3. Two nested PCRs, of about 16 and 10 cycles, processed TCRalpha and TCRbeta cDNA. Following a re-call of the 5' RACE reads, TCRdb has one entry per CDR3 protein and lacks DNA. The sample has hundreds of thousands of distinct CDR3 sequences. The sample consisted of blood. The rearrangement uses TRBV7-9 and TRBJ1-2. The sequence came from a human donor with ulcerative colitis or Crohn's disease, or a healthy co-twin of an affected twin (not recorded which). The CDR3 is CASSLGFSYYGCTF.